The 12 T cell receptor beta chains below all came from one sample that was sequenced in a study of control samples from healthy donors and cancer patients (dated by TCRdb to 2020 to 2022). Library method: the immunoSEQ multiplex PCR assay. TCRdb stores this immuneACCESS table with in-frame sequences only. Part of the clones is absent; in the studies checked, under half of the shortfall reflects unresolved V genes, and no reason is known for the rest. The sample contains some 130,000 clones, more than 85% of them found a single time. The ten largest clones take up 1.7% of the sample. The sample consisted of PBMCs. The receptors shown here come from a man in his fifties or sixties with head and neck cancer.

CDR3 loop: CASSSYGGNSPLHF. In nucleotides, the CDR3 is TGTGCCAGCTCATCCTATGGGGGTAATTCACCCCTCCACTTT. The chain recombines TRBV18 with TRBJ1-6; D is perhaps TRBD1 (5 bases). Germline V gives CDR1 KGHSH, CDR2 LQKENI. Deletions cut 5 bases from V and 6 bases from J, with 11 bases between. The CDR3 contains 14 residues.

The chain uses TRBV5-1 and TRBJ1-5; D gene ambiguous. The germline V and J ends were trimmed by 1 base and 5 bases, with 7 bases remaining between them. Per the germline V gene, CDR1 is SGHRS and CDR2 is YFSETQ. This CDR3 is 13 amino acids long. The CDR3 loop is CASSLLGDQPQHF. The CDR3 region has the DNA TGCGCCAGCAGCTTGCTAGGAGATCAGCCCCAGCATTTT.

This clone occurred a few times. The J gene is TRBJ1-1, the V gene TRBV4-2; D may be TRBD1 (6 bases). Germline V lookup: CDR1 LGHNA, CDR2 YNFKEQ. The V gene lost 1 base and the J gene lost 4 bases, with 19 bases spanning the gap. The CDR3 length is 17 residues. CDR3 in DNA: TGTGCCAGCAGCCAAGCCCTAGGGGGGGGGCGGAGCACTGAAGCTTTCTTT. Translated, it gives CASSQALGGGRSTEAFF.

The chain carries TRBV28 and TRBJ1-1; TRBD1 might be the D (5 bases). The CDR3 is 16 amino acids. Germline loops: CDR1 MDHEN, CDR2 SYDVKM. V shed 2 bases and J shed 2 bases, with 15 bases lying between them. This CDR3 is CASSLGGSRINTEAFF. The CDR3 DNA is TGTGCCAGCAGTTTAGGGGGGAGCCGAATTAACACTGAAGCTTTCTTT.

V gene TRBV3-1 (or the pseudogene TRBV3-2) combines with J gene TRBJ1-1; TRBD1 might be the D (6 bases). Germline V gene data show CDR1 as LGHDT and CDR2 as YNNKEL (reference sequence). The germline V and J ends were trimmed by 4 bases and 10 bases, with 16 bases remaining between them. The CDR3 runs to 13 residues. The CDR3 is CASSPSGGSGAFF. The CDR3 DNA reads TGTGCCAGCAGCCCCTCGGGGGGCAGCGGAGCTTTCTTT.

The chain has TRBV5-1 and TRBJ1-1; no firm D call. The germline V and J ends were trimmed by 0 bases and 4 bases, with 10 bases remaining between them. Germline CDR1 and CDR2: SGHRS and YFSETQ. There are 14 residues in the CDR3. CDR3: CASSLALLSTEAFF. In nucleotides, the CDR3 is TGCGCCAGCAGCTTGGCTCTTTTGAGCACTGAAGCTTTCTTT.

This chain links TRBV5-6 with TRBJ2-2; no clear D. Between the trimmed V and J ends, which lost 2 bases and 4 bases, there was a span of 9 bases. Per germline, CDR1 SGHDT and CDR2 YYEEEE. CDR3 size: 14 residues. The CDR3 is CASSFPSATGELFF. The DNA of the CDR3 is TGTGCCAGCAGCTTCCCCAGCGCCACCGGGGAGCTGTTTTTT. Supplemented by reference TRBV5-6 and TRBJ2-2, the full variable domain reads DAGVTQSPTHLIKTRGQQVTLRCSPKSGHDTVSWYQQALGQGPQFIFQYYEEEERQRGNFPDRFSGHQFPNYSSELNVNALLLGDSALYLCASSFPSATGELFFGEGSRLTVL.

V is TRBV7-2 and J is TRBJ2-3; 14 bases match TRBD2. The V gene end was trimmed by 6 bases and the J gene end by 5 bases; junction bases not matched to a gene: 7. Germline V CDR1 and CDR2: SGHTA, FQGNSA. The length of the CDR3 is 16 residues. This CDR3 reads CASRLTSGGAGDTQYF. The CDR3 region has the DNA TGTGCCAGCAGGTTGACTAGCGGGGGGGCAGGAGATACGCAGTATTTT.

The rearrangement joins TRBV19 to TRBJ2-7; D unclear. The CDR3 is 13 residues long. Germline CDR1 LNHDA, CDR2 SQIVND (reference sequence). Trimming removed 8 bases at V and 2 bases at J, with 13 bases between. The CDR3 spells CASAEFPTYEQYF. The CDR3 region has the DNA TGTGCCAGTGCGGAGTTCCCGACCTACGAGCAGTACTTC.

The chain combines TRBV29-1 with TRBJ1-1, with 7 bases lining up with TRBD1. V lost 8 bases to trimming and J lost 3 bases; unmatched junction nucleotides: 15. Germline lookup yields CDR1 SQVTM and CDR2 ANQGSEA. There are 15 residues in the CDR3. Here the CDR3 reads CSTGTVRPSYTEAFF. CDR3 DNA sequence: TGCAGCACTGGGACAGTCCGCCCTTCGTACACTGAAGCTTTCTTT.

CDR3 DNA: TGTGCCAGCAGTTCGTACCCCCGGGACAGTTACTACGAGCAGTACTTC. This codes for CASSSYPRDSYYEQYF. The chain has TRBV6-5 and TRBJ2-7; 7 bases are shared with TRBD1. This CDR3 is built from 16 residues. Per germline, CDR1 MNHEY and CDR2 SVGAGI. The J segment lost 3 bases and the V segment lost 4 bases, leaving 12 bases of the junction unmatched.

This clone was seen a single time. This chain uses TRBV5-8 with TRBJ2-3, with TRBD2 matching 11 bases. There are 16 residues in the CDR3. J was trimmed by 2 bases and V by 2 bases; bases with no gene match: 4. Germline V CDR1 and CDR2: SGHTS, YDEGEE. The DNA for the CDR3 is TGTGCCAGCAGCTTTGGGACTAGCGGATTCACAGATACGCAGTATTTT. Its protein is CASSFGTSGFTDTQYF.